Each of the 13 T cell receptor beta chains below was sequenced from the same sample in a study of Siglec-9 on CD8 T cells in melanoma. This table comes from immunoSEQ multiplex PCR, and its TCRdb copy is limited to in-frame clones, with some not included. Of about 33,000 clones listed, approximately 84% are singletons. The sequenced material came from Siglec-9- CD8+ T cells sorted from blood. These receptors all come from a human donor in good health.

In this sample, this clone turned up a few times. This specimen includes other DNA sequences encoding the same CDR3. The J gene is TRBJ1-1, the V gene TRBV7-9; no reliable D call. The germline CDR1 and CDR2 sequences are SEHNR and FQNEAQ (reference sequence). CDR3 length equals 12 residues. Trimming removed 1 base at V and 5 bases at J, with 5 bases between. This CDR3 is CASSLGVTEAFF. The CDR3 nucleotides read TGTGCCAGCAGCTTAGGAGTGACTGAAGCTTTCTTT.

This clone is deemed medium-sized. This chain links TRBV4-2 with TRBJ2-7; TRBD1 or TRBD2 may be the D gene (5 bases each). Per germline, CDR1 LGHNA and CDR2 YNFKEQ. Trimming left V 0 bases short and J 2 bases short, with 14 bases between. This CDR3 spans 16 amino acids. The CDR3 region is CASSQDQGDGTYEQYF. In nucleotides, the CDR3 is TGTGCCAGCAGCCAAGACCAAGGGGACGGGACCTACGAGCAGTACTTC.

The chain links TRBV11-3 to TRBJ1-5; TRBD1 agrees at 7 bases. The CDR3 runs 15 residues. The V and J ends lost 3 bases and 3 bases, in that order; junction bases with no gene match: 5. Looked up from germline, CDR1 is SGHNT and CDR2 is YENEEA. The CDR3: CASSFLGQDNQPQHF. The CDR3 DNA follows: TGTGCCAGCAGCTTCCTTGGACAGGACAATCAGCCCCAGCATTTT.

This clone was observed a single time. The rearrangement joins TRBV6-5 to TRBJ2-1, with unresolved D. The germline CDR1 and CDR2 sequences are MNHEY and SVGAGI. The CDR3 has 13 residues. Trimming took 4 bases from V and 2 from J, leaving 6 bases between them. CDR3 sequence (DNA): TGTGCCAGCAGTTCCAACACCTACAATGAGCAGTTCTTC. Amino acid sequence: CASSSNTYNEQFF.

This clone appeared a few times. The genes are TRBV9 and TRBJ1-2; 7 positions agree with TRBD1. Germline V gene data show CDR1 as SGDLS and CDR2 as YYNGEE. V lost 4 bases to trimming and J lost 4 bases; unmatched junction nucleotides: 7. This CDR3 spans 14 amino acids. The chain's CDR3 is CASSPYRDSYGYTF. CDR3 DNA: TGTGCCAGCAGCCCCTACAGGGACAGCTATGGCTACACCTTC.

This rearrangement joins TRBV7-9 to TRBJ2-3; D is unclear. This CDR3 is 13 amino acids long. Germline lookup yields CDR1 SEHNR and CDR2 FQNEAQ (reference sequence). V was pared by 1 base and J by 1 base, with 3 bases between. CDR3 in DNA: TGTGCCAGCAGCTTAGTGGGCACAGATACGCAGTATTTT. Amino acid sequence: CASSLVGTDTQYF.

This clone has only a few counts. The rearrangement links TRBV10-3 to TRBJ1-1, with 11 nucleotides matching TRBD1. Unmatched junction bases numbered 2, after V lost 7 bases and J lost 1 base. The CDR3 spans 14 residues. CDR1 is ENHRY and CDR2 is SYGVKD in the germline V gene. The CDR3 sequence: CAIKGQGANTEAFF. The CDR3 bases are TGTGCCATCAAAGGACAGGGGGCGAACACTGAAGCTTTCTTT.

The chain is built from TRBV5-1 and TRBJ2-1; 7 bases agree with TRBD2. With V trimmed by 1 base and J by 8 bases, 15 bases remained unmatched. The CDR3 contains 17 residues. Germline V lookup: CDR1 SGHRS, CDR2 YFSETQ. CDR3 DNA: TGCGCCAGCAGCTTGTTTGGGTCGGCGGGAGAAGAGGATGAGCAGTTCTTC. This sequence encodes CASSLFGSAGEEDEQFF.

The rearrangement joins TRBV7-3 to TRBJ2-1; TRBD2 matches 11 bases. J lost 0 bases, V lost 1 base, and 5 bases had no gene match. The CDR3 contains 18 residues. Looked up from germline, CDR1 is SGHTA and CDR2 is FQGTGA. The CDR3 DNA reads as TGTGCCAGCAGCTTAAGTCTAGCGGGGGGCTCCTCCTACAATGAGCAGTTCTTC. Amino acids: CASSLSLAGGSSYNEQFF. The full variable domain, its missing parts supplied by reference TRBV7-3 and TRBJ2-1, is GAGVSQTPSNKVTEKGKYVELRCDPISGHTALYWYRQSLGQGPEFLIYFQGTGAADDSGLPNDRFFAVRPEGSVSTLKIQRTERGDSAVYLCASSLSLAGGSSYNEQFFGPGTRLTVL.

The chain combines TRBV6-5 with TRBJ2-7, with D possibly TRBD1 on 5 matching bases. The CDR3 loop spans 15 amino acids. Per germline, CDR1 MNHEY and CDR2 SVGAGI. V gave up 5 bases and J gave up 2 bases, with 16 bases separating them. Written as DNA, the CDR3 is TGTGCCAGCAGTCAACCACACAGGATCCCCTACGAGCAGTACTTC. Translating gives CASSQPHRIPYEQYF.

The chain uses TRBV7-3 and TRBJ1-6; D call uncertain. CDR1 is SGHTA and CDR2 is FQGTGA in the germline V gene. The CDR3 spans 16 residues. Deletions cut 5 bases from V and 0 bases from J, with 11 bases between. CDR3 sequence (DNA): TGTGCCAGCAGCCCGGACGGATACTCCTATAATTCACCCCTCCACTTT. Translating it yields CASSPDGYSYNSPLHF.

The rearrangement uses TRBV6-6 and TRBJ1-2; D gene uncertain. Looked up from germline, CDR1 is MNHNY and CDR2 is SVGAGI (reference sequence). V was cut by 4 bases and J by 4 bases, with 19 bases left in between. This CDR3 region has 16 residues. CDR3 sequence reads: CASSFLREPDAYGYTF. Written as DNA, the CDR3 is TGTGCCAGCAGTTTCCTCAGAGAACCCGACGCCTATGGCTACACCTTC.

The chain joins TRBV7-9 to TRBJ2-3; TRBD2 aligns across 13 bases. CDR3 size: 17 residues. J was trimmed by 0 bases and V by 5 bases; bases with no gene match: 5. CDR1 and CDR2 (germline): SEHNR, FQNEAQ (reference sequence). DNA for the CDR3: TGTGCCAGCAGCCCCGTACTAGCGGGGGGGAGCACAGATACGCAGTATTTT. It is translated as CASSPVLAGGSTDTQYF.